This T cell receptor (beta chain) was found in a study of molecular identifiers for immune sequencing clone quantification. Notes on the study in general: The study found clones above 20 RNA copies held over 99% of effector molecules and under 1% in naive cells.

This clonotype has only a few counts. Its antigen is still unknown. TCRdb analysed the PCR reads with MiXCR anew, one entry per CDR3 protein. This sample has tens of thousands of distinct CDR3 sequences, with more than 20% found just once. In germline, CDR1 is SGHNT, CDR2 YENEEA. The CDR3 is made up of 12 amino acids. The origin of this receptor is a human donor in good health. Some libraries in this study had Jurkat cell RNA spiked in. Sequencing was carried out using naive CD8+ T cells from blood, with Jurkat cell RNA spiked in. Subset noted: FACS-sorted CD8+CD4-CCR7+CD45RA+ naive T cells. J is TRBJ2-7 and V is TRBV11-3; perhaps TRBD2 as D (5 bases). Gene TRBJ2-1 matches the end of the DNA better, so the J call may be wrong. In nucleotides, the CDR3 is TGTGCCAGCAGCGGACTCGAGGCCGAGCAGTTCTTC. As protein: CASSGLEAEQFF.